This is a list of T cell receptor beta chains from one sample in a study of spatial heterogeneity in lung cancer. TCRdb redid the calling of the 5' RACE reads with MiXCR, one entry per CDR3 protein. The sample records fewer than 50,000 distinct CDR3 sequences, roughly a tenth being singletons. Sequenced here: PBMCs, sampled at follow-up. These receptors all stem from a female donor with early-stage non-small cell lung cancer. Both conserved end residues are part of each CDR3. A D gene is named only where the DNA matches it firmly. The size field is filled for only some rows; it gives once, few, many or a size class.

V gene	D gene	J gene	clone size	CDR3 protein	CDR3 DNA
TRBV20-1	.	TRBJ2-7	.	CSARDLSGAYEQYF	TGCAGTGCTAGAGATCTCAGTGGCGCCTACGAGCAGTACTTC
TRBV20-1	.	TRBJ2-5	many	CSARADQETQYF	TGCAGTGCTAGAGCAGACCAAGAGACCCAGTACTTC
TRBV6-6	TRBD2	TRBJ2-5	many	CASSPIAGAGETQYF	TGTGCCAGCAGTCCCATAGCGGGGGCGGGAGAGACCCAGTACTTC
TRBV5-4	TRBD2	TRBJ2-7	many	CASSATGTSGYEQYF	TGTGCCAGCAGCGCTACCGGGACTAGCGGGTACGAGCAGTACTTC
TRBV9	.	TRBJ2-1	many	CASGRALSSYNEQFF	TGTGCCAGCGGCAGGGCCCTAAGCTCCTACAATGAGCAGTTCTTC
TRBV29-1	.	TRBJ2-7	few	CSAAQGGASRDYEQYF	TGCAGCGCAGCCCAAGGGGGGGCCTCACGGGACTACGAGCAGTACTTC
TRBV7-8	.	TRBJ2-3	.	CASSRGGAVADTQYF	TGTGCCAGCAGCCGTGGTGGGGCCGTTGCTGATACGCAGTATTTT
TRBV20-1	.	TRBJ1-4	many	CSASYSATANEKLFF	TGCAGTGCTAGTTACTCAGCTACAGCTAATGAAAAACTGTTTTTT
TRBV2	TRBD1	TRBJ1-5	medium-sized	CASLTGTGAIRGNQPQHF	TGTGCCAGCTTAACCGGGACAGGGGCGATAAGGGGCAATCAGCCCCAGCATTTT
TRBV20-1	.	TRBJ1-6	few	CSASVEGRNSPLHF	TGCAGTGCTAGCGTTGAGGGGAGAAATTCACCCCTCCACTTT
TRBV5-6	.	TRBJ2-5	few	CASSLVAQETQYF	TGTGCCAGCAGCTTGGTGGCACAAGAGACCCAGTACTTC
TRBV18	.	TRBJ2-7	.	CASSPRGRGYEQYF	TGTGCCAGCTCACCCCGAGGCAGAGGTTACGAGCAGTACTTC
TRBV20-1	TRBD1	TRBJ2-3	many	CSAPDRGGTDTQYF	TGCAGTGCGCCCGACAGGGGAGGCACAGATACGCAGTATTTT
TRBV20-1	.	TRBJ2-7	.	CSARDQHFGEQYF	TGCAGTGCTAGAGATCAACACTTCGGCGAGCAGTACTTC
TRBV5-1	.	TRBJ2-7	.	CASRLGDEQYF	TGCGCCAGCAGATTGGGTGACGAGCAGTACTTC
TRBV11-2	TRBD1	TRBJ2-7	many	CASSYGQGRTLRPYEQYF	TGTGCCAGCAGCTACGGACAGGGACGAACTCTAAGACCCTACGAGCAGTACTTC
TRBV5-1	TRBD1	TRBJ2-3	few	CASLDNRDRERSSTDTQYF	TGCGCCAGCCTCGACAACCGGGACAGAGAACGTTCTAGCACAGATACGCAGTATTTT
TRBV7-9	TRBD1	TRBJ1-6	.	CASSLRQGSSSYNSPLHF	TGTGCCAGCAGCTTAAGACAGGGATCGAGCTCCTATAATTCACCCCTCCACTTT
TRBV11-2	.	TRBJ1-5	many	CASSSIGGQPQHF	TGTGCCAGCAGCTCGATTGGGGGACAGCCCCAGCATTTT
TRBV29-1	TRBD1	TRBJ2-5	few	CSVAGTGDTGETQYF	TGCAGCGTGGCCGGGACAGGGGATACCGGGGAGACCCAGTACTTC
TRBV12-3/TRBV12-4	.	TRBJ2-3	.	CASRAGDTQYF	TGTGCCAGCAGAGCCGGAGATACGCAGTATTTT
TRBV7-9	.	TRBJ1-1	few	CASSSHGTEAFF	TGTGCCAGCAGCTCCCACGGGACTGAAGCTTTCTTT
TRBV20-1	.	TRBJ2-1	many	CSAREANSYNEQFF	TGCAGTGCTAGAGAGGCTAACTCCTACAATGAGCAGTTCTTC
TRBV13	.	TRBJ1-6	few	CASSSQGRYSPLHF	TGTGCCAGCAGCTCTCAGGGCCGGTATTCACCCCTCCACTTT
TRBV12-3/TRBV12-4	TRBD2	TRBJ2-7	many	CASSLILRFWTSGGEAPAYEQYF	TGTGCCAGCAGTTTAATTTTGCGTTTCTGGACTAGCGGGGGGGAAGCCCCTGCTTACGAGCAGTACTTC
TRBV21-1	.	TRBJ1-1	many	CASSTGTGPNTEAFF	TGTGCCAGCAGCACCGGGACAGGGCCGAACACTGAAGCTTTCTTT
TRBV10-3	.	TRBJ2-1	many	CAISESGDYNEQFF	TGTGCCATCAGTGAGTCGGGGGACTACAATGAGCAGTTCTTC
TRBV7-2	.	TRBJ2-1	few	CASSVTGTANEQFF	TGTGCCAGCAGCGTAACCGGGACGGCTAATGAGCAGTTCTTC
TRBV6-5	TRBD2	TRBJ2-3	.	CASTQDSSGRPTVGTDTQYF	TGTGCCAGCACCCAAGACTCTAGCGGGAGACCCACGGTCGGAACAGATACGCAGTATTTT
TRBV30	.	TRBJ2-7	many	CAWSSGQGIYEQYF	TGTGCCTGGAGTTCCGGGCAGGGGATCTACGAGCAGTACTTC
TRBV28	TRBD1	TRBJ2-7	many	CASSFGPRDRGRQAAYEQYF	TGTGCCAGCAGTTTCGGCCCCCGGGACAGGGGGCGTCAAGCGGCATACGAGCAGTACTTC
TRBV28	.	TRBJ2-4	.	CAGTPSQGAKNIQYF	TGTGCCGGCACTCCATCACAGGGTGCCAAAAACATTCAGTACTTC
TRBV2	.	TRBJ1-4	.	CASSVSGTGHNEKLFF	TGTGCCAGCAGTGTATCCGGAACAGGTCATAATGAAAAACTGTTTTTT
TRBV7-6	.	TRBJ1-5	.	CASSLGRGYNQPQHF	TGTGCCAGCAGCCTTGGACGAGGTTACAATCAGCCCCAGCATTTT
TRBV7-3	TRBD2	TRBJ2-1	many	CASSLPGLAGGDNEQFF	TGTGCCAGCAGCCTCCCGGGACTAGCGGGGGGTGACAATGAGCAGTTCTTC
TRBV29-1	.	TRBJ1-4	many	CSVGSFSNEKLFF	TGCAGCGTGGGCTCCTTTAGCAATGAAAAACTGTTTTTT
TRBV6-6	.	TRBJ1-2	.	CASTRPGANYGYTF	TGTGCCAGCACCAGGCCGGGGGCGAACTATGGCTACACCTTC